This TCR beta chain originates from a study of blood T cell repertoires in COVID-19. Study background: Samples representing acute and convalescent COVID-19 were sourced from the United States, Italy and Spain.

The V end was cut by 0 bases, the J end by 1 base, with 10 bases between. The CDR3 is 15 residues long. Germline V gene data show CDR1 as SGDLS and CDR2 as YYNGEE. In the original processing: Reference gene primers were amplified, and this amplification served to estimate nucleated cell counts. Sequencing used immunoSEQ multiplex PCR; TCRdb keeps in-frame clones, though not all of them. Clonal size and the V and J genes are those of that table, whereas D and trimming came from the DNA. Of about 310,000 clones listed, 80% to 90% were seen once; the top ten hold around 9.3%. The chain has TRBV9 and TRBJ1-1; D call uncertain. The specimen sequenced was PBMCs or T cells enriched from blood (not recorded which). This TCR was recovered from a woman aged 18-35 years who had recovered from COVID-19. CDR3 region: CASSVDPRENTEAFF. The CDR3 DNA is TGTGCCAGCAGCGTAGACCCCCGGGAGAACACTGAAGCTTTCTTT.